This T cell receptor beta chain was recorded in a study of beta chain features in type 1 diabetes. Study-level results: TCRB CDR3s were moderately but significantly shorter in Type 1 diabetes patients in all four CD4+ subsets. Resolution of whether HLA type affects TCRB rearrangement was not achieved here.

Comment on this clone: Its antigen is still unknown.

V gave up 3 bases and J gave up 6 bases, with 11 bases separating them. This CDR3 comprises 14 residues. Germline CDR1 and CDR2: MNHEY and SMNVEV (reference sequence). Since all of the isolated RNA was reverse transcribed, expressed TCRB transcripts were what got sequenced. The method was immunoSEQ multiplex PCR; TCRdb's version includes in-frame clones alone and lacks a portion of them. The sample includes roughly 70,000 clones, roughly half of them seen just once. Every donor had blood drawn once into heparin, approximately 110 mL on average. Sorted CD4+ subsets: naive, central memory, regulatory, stem cell-like memory (CD45RO/CCR7/CD25/CD127/CD95/CD27 panel).

This TCR came from a man aged 30 to 45 with type 1 diabetes. Sequencing used central memory CD4+ T cells from blood. This sequence joins TRBV27 and TRBJ2-2, with D possibly TRBD1 on 6 matching bases. Written as DNA, the CDR3 is TGTGCCAGCAGTTTTCACAGGGACCCCGGGGAGCTGTTTTTT. It translates to CASSFHRDPGELFF.